The rows below give T cell receptor beta chains drawn from one sample of a study of CD8 T cells in Susac syndrome. In TCRdb, the immunoSEQ multiplex PCR reads were re-called with MiXCR into one record per CDR3 protein. The repertoire holds hundreds of thousands of distinct CDR3 sequences, with around 95% as singletons. The specimen sequenced was CD4+ T cells from PBMCs. These receptors all come from a human donor with multiple sclerosis. Both conserved end residues are part of each CDR3. A D gene is named only where the DNA matches it firmly. The size field is filled for only some rows; it gives once, few, many or a size class.

CDR3aa: CSVVWTGAEAFF
CDR3nt: TGCAGCGTTGTTTGGACAGGGGCTGAAGCTTTCTTT
d_gene: TRBD1
j_gene: TRBJ1-1
v_gene: TRBV29-1
abundance: once

CDR3aa: CASSIASDRLNQPQHF
CDR3nt: TGTGCCAGTAGTATAGCCTCCGACAGACTCAATCAGCCCCAGCATTTT
d_gene: .
j_gene: TRBJ1-5
v_gene: TRBV19
abundance: .

CDR3aa: CASSQSGTPYNEQFF
CDR3nt: TGTGCCAGCAGCCAGAGCGGCACCCCCTACAATGAGCAGTTCTTC
d_gene: .
j_gene: TRBJ2-1
v_gene: TRBV6-6
abundance: .

CDR3aa: CSAISPAGTDTQYF
CDR3nt: TGCAGTGCTATCTCCCCGGCTGGGACAGATACGCAGTATTTT
d_gene: .
j_gene: TRBJ2-3
v_gene: TRBV20-1
abundance: .

CDR3aa: CATSREIYGYTF
CDR3nt: TGTGCCACCAGCAGGGAAATATATGGCTACACCTTC
d_gene: .
j_gene: TRBJ1-2
v_gene: TRBV15
abundance: .

CDR3aa: CAVGLLGTDTQYF
CDR3nt: TGTGCCGTGGGACTCCTCGGGACAGATACGCAGTATTTT
d_gene: .
j_gene: TRBJ2-3
v_gene: TRBV30
abundance: .

CDR3aa: CASSPASRSYNEQFF
CDR3nt: TGTGCCAGCAGTCCAGCGAGCCGCTCCTACAATGAGCAGTTCTTC
d_gene: .
j_gene: TRBJ2-1
v_gene: TRBV12-3/TRBV12-4
abundance: .

CDR3aa: CSYRDYNEQFF
CDR3nt: TGCAGCTACAGGGATTACAATGAGCAGTTCTTC
d_gene: .
j_gene: TRBJ2-1
v_gene: TRBV29-1
abundance: .

CDR3aa: CASSFGSGNTIYF
CDR3nt: TGTGCCAGCAGTTTTGGGTCTGGAAACACCATATATTTT
d_gene: .
j_gene: TRBJ1-3
v_gene: TRBV12-3/TRBV12-4
abundance: once

CDR3aa: CASSLWTSGREDTQYF
CDR3nt: TGTGCCAGCAGTTTATGGACTAGCGGGAGGGAAGATACGCAGTATTTT
d_gene: TRBD2
j_gene: TRBJ2-3
v_gene: TRBV28
abundance: few

CDR3aa: CASSLGTSNTGELFF
CDR3nt: TGCGCCAGCAGCTTGGGGACGTCGAACACCGGGGAGCTGTTTTTT
d_gene: .
j_gene: TRBJ2-2
v_gene: TRBV5-1
abundance: .

CDR3aa: CASSFAREVRTEAFF
CDR3nt: TGTGCCAGCAGTTTTGCCAGGGAGGTCAGGACTGAAGCTTTCTTT
d_gene: .
j_gene: TRBJ1-1
v_gene: TRBV27
abundance: .

CDR3aa: CASSLARGEYGYTF
CDR3nt: TGTGCCAGCAGCTTAGCGCGCGGGGAGTATGGCTACACCTTC
d_gene: .
j_gene: TRBJ1-2
v_gene: TRBV7-2
abundance: once

CDR3aa: CASSRPPGQGAYEQYF
CDR3nt: TGCGCCAGCAGCCGGCCCCCGGGACAGGGGGCTTACGAGCAGTACTTC
d_gene: TRBD1
j_gene: TRBJ2-7
v_gene: TRBV4-1
abundance: .

CDR3aa: CASSLAVSNQPQHF
CDR3nt: TGTGCCAGCAGTTTGGCAGTTAGCAATCAGCCCCAGCATTTT
d_gene: .
j_gene: TRBJ1-5
v_gene: TRBV12-3/TRBV12-4
abundance: .

CDR3aa: CSASWGALAKNIQYF
CDR3nt: TGCAGTGCTAGTTGGGGGGCGTTAGCCAAAAACATTCAGTACTTC
d_gene: .
j_gene: TRBJ2-4
v_gene: TRBV20-1
abundance: .

CDR3aa: CASSVSGQSNEKLFF
CDR3nt: TGTGCCAGCAGTGTATCGGGACAGAGTAATGAAAAACTGTTTTTT
d_gene: TRBD1
j_gene: TRBJ1-4
v_gene: TRBV6-6
abundance: .

CDR3aa: CASTGKVGYTF
CDR3nt: TGTGCCAGCACCGGGAAGGTTGGCTACACCTTC
d_gene: .
j_gene: TRBJ1-2
v_gene: TRBV2
abundance: .

CDR3aa: CASSQSKIERDKTRLMNTEAFF
CDR3nt: TGCGCCAGCAGTCAATCGAAGATCGAAAGGGACAAAACTAGGCTAATGAACACTGAAGCTTTCTTT
d_gene: .
j_gene: TRBJ1-1
v_gene: TRBV23-1
abundance: .

CDR3aa: CASSSDVGTAKGAGGPTGANVLTF
CDR3nt: TGCGCCAGCAGCTCCGACGTTGGGACAGCGAAAGGAGCGGGAGGACCCACCGGGGCCAACGTCCTGACTTTC
d_gene: TRBD2
j_gene: TRBJ2-6
v_gene: TRBV5-1
abundance: .

CDR3aa: CAWGGGNTGEPFF
CDR3nt: .
d_gene: .
j_gene: TRBJ2-2
v_gene: TRBV30
abundance: .

CDR3aa: CASGRGLATDTQYF
CDR3nt: TGTGCCAGCGGCCGAGGGCTAGCCACAGATACGCAGTATTTT
d_gene: .
j_gene: TRBJ2-3
v_gene: TRBV7-2
abundance: .

CDR3aa: CASSEGPGELFF
CDR3nt: TGTGCCAGCTCCGAAGGTCCCGGGGAGCTGTTTTTT
d_gene: .
j_gene: TRBJ2-2
v_gene: TRBV5-1
abundance: .

CDR3aa: CASSIGFGATEKLFF
CDR3nt: TGTGCCAGCAGTATCGGGTTCGGGGCGACTGAAAAACTGTTTTTT
d_gene: .
j_gene: TRBJ1-4
v_gene: TRBV12-3/TRBV12-4
abundance: .

CDR3aa: CASSLGGGHGYTF
CDR3nt: TGTGCCAGCAGTTTAGGGGGAGGGCATGGCTACACCTTC
d_gene: .
j_gene: TRBJ1-2
v_gene: TRBV12-3/TRBV12-4
abundance: .

CDR3aa: CASSTSGPIEQFF
CDR3nt: TGTGCCAGCAGCACGAGCGGCCCCATTGAGCAGTTCTTC
d_gene: .
j_gene: TRBJ2-1
v_gene: TRBV3-1
abundance: .

CDR3aa: CASSPRGADYGYTF
CDR3nt: TGTGCCAGCAGCCCCCGGGGGGCAGACTATGGCTACACCTTC
d_gene: .
j_gene: TRBJ1-2
v_gene: TRBV3-1
abundance: .

CDR3aa: CASSLDNNYGYTF
CDR3nt: TGTGCCAGTAGTCTGGACAATAACTATGGCTACACCTTC
d_gene: .
j_gene: TRBJ1-2
v_gene: TRBV19
abundance: .

CDR3aa: CASSLVQHSGNTIYF
CDR3nt: TGTGCCAGCAGCTTAGTTCAACACTCTGGAAACACCATATATTTT
d_gene: .
j_gene: TRBJ1-3
v_gene: TRBV11-2
abundance: .

CDR3aa: CASSHGTEDYEQYF
CDR3nt: TGTGCCAGCAGCCACGGGACCGAGGACTACGAGCAGTACTTC
d_gene: .
j_gene: TRBJ2-7
v_gene: TRBV16
abundance: once

CDR3aa: CASSPRSADTIYF
CDR3nt: TGTGCCAGCTCACCCAGGAGTGCGGACACCATATATTTT
d_gene: .
j_gene: TRBJ1-3
v_gene: TRBV18
abundance: .

CDR3aa: CASTLGQGALNEQFF
CDR3nt: TGTGCCAGTACCTTAGGACAGGGGGCTCTCAATGAGCAGTTCTTC
d_gene: TRBD1
j_gene: TRBJ2-1
v_gene: TRBV19
abundance: .

CDR3aa: CASSYSTNTEAFF
CDR3nt: TGTGCCAGCAGTTACTCTACGAACACTGAAGCTTTCTTT
d_gene: .
j_gene: TRBJ1-1
v_gene: TRBV6-5
abundance: .